The text below deals with one TCR beta chain. V was pared by 0 bases and J by 2 bases, with 27 bases between. Germline CDR1 is SGDLS and CDR2 is YYNGEE. The CDR3 extends over 20 amino acids. This entry belongs to a study of T cells in localized non-small cell lung cancer. Method: immunoSEQ multiplex PCR; TCRdb's copy keeps in-frame clones and lacks some. The sample includes approximately 140,000 clones, approximately 88% of them seen just once. This receptor was identified in a female donor older than 55 with stage I lung adenocarcinoma. Sequenced here: peripheral blood, sampled before any cancer treatment. This chain uses TRBV9 with TRBJ2-7, with D unclear. The CDR3 sequence is CASSVASTATRELPTYEQYF. The DNA of the CDR3 is TGTGCCAGCAGCGTAGCCTCCACGGCTACTCGAGAGCTACCCACCTACGAGCAGTACTTC.